This T cell receptor (beta chain) stems from a study of blood T cells in healthy people across ages. Of note for this clonotype: A much larger clone lies a single base off, so this may be a read error.

The CDR3 is 12 residues long. In germline, CDR1 is SGHTA, CDR2 FQGNSA. It was with a sample-barcoded 5' primer and a J-beta primer mix that a second PCR of roughly 7 to 12 cycles was run. TCRdb passed the 5' RACE reads through MiXCR, listing each CDR3 protein once. The table includes 1.5 million to 1.9 million distinct CDR3 sequences, 42% detected once. The sample was blood. The chain links TRBV7-2 to TRBJ2-1; D unresolved. This receptor was taken from a woman in her late teens or twenties in good health. CDR3 sequence (DNA): TGTGCCAGCAGCTTAGATCGCAATGAGCGGTTCTTC. Protein sequence: CASSLDRNERFF.